This note documents a single TCR beta chain sequence. Sequenced by immunoSEQ multiplex PCR; TCRdb stores in-frame clones only, minus some. The sample lists under 15,000 clones, almost 80% occurring once. This specimen belongs to a study of sequential checkpoint blockade in melanoma. About the research overall: Both treatment sequences were followed by maintenance nivolumab.

Treatment in this sample: randomized to nivolumab then ipilimumab (arm A) or the reverse (arm B). With 4 bases clipped from V and 0 bases from J, the junction kept 13 bases outside the gene matches. The CDR3 is made up of 17 amino acids. Germline CDR1 reads SGHRS; CDR2 reads YFSETQ. The input for sequencing was CD8+ T cells sorted from blood (inferred from file names), taken from a patient given nivolumab and ipilimumab in sequence. V is TRBV5-1 and J is TRBJ2-7; 7 bases map to TRBD2. This sequence was found in a human donor with melanoma. CDR3 DNA sequence: TGCGCCAGCAGCCTCCAGCAGCGGGGTGCCGGCTCCTACGAGCAGTACTTC. This encodes CASSLQQRGAGSYEQYF.